One and the same sample provided the 24 T cell receptor beta chains below, sequenced in a study of blood T cells in healthy people across ages. A sample-barcoded 5' primer and a J-beta primer mix were used in a second PCR of about 6 to 12 cycles. From the 5' RACE reads, TCRdb called clonotypes with MiXCR, one entry per CDR3 protein. The table lists roughly 680,000 distinct CDR3 sequences, 49% of them singletons. Sequences were obtained from blood. All receptors derive from a woman in her sixties or seventies in good health.

V and J are TRBV5-1 and TRBJ2-1; 13 nucleotides line up with TRBD2. The CDR3 extends over 14 amino acids. V lost 4 bases, J lost 6 bases, and 1 base stayed unmatched. Germline-derived CDR1 and CDR2 are SGHRS and YFSETQ. The CDR3: CASSGLAGANEQFF. The CDR3 region has the DNA TGCGCCAGCAGCGGACTAGCGGGAGCCAATGAGCAGTTCTTC.

J is TRBJ1-5 and V is TRBV6-2 or TRBV6-3; 7 positions agree with TRBD1. The CDR3 loop spans 16 amino acids. Germline trimming cut 0 bases from V and 2 bases from J; bases unmatched to any gene: 4. Germline V lookup: CDR1 MNHEY, CDR2 SVGEGT. The CDR3 sequence: CASSYSKGAGNQPQHF. CDR3 nucleotides: TGTGCCAGCAGTTACTCGAAGGGGGCCGGCAATCAGCCCCAGCATTTT.

This clonotype was counted between two and nine times. The gene calls are TRBV20-1 and TRBJ2-3; tentatively, D is TRBD2 (6 bases). V was clipped by 0 bases and J by 9 bases, with 19 bases between them. The CDR3 length is 15 residues. The germline V gene has CDR1 DFQATT and CDR2 SNEGSKA (reference sequence). The CDR3 loop is CSARDGTRSSGTQYF. The CDR3 nucleotides read TGCAGTGCTAGAGACGGGACTCGGAGTTCGGGAACGCAGTATTTT.

V is TRBV15 and J is TRBJ2-7; possibly TRBD2 for D (5 bases). The CDR3 has 16 residues. Germline V gives CDR1 LNHNV, CDR2 YYDKDF (reference sequence). V dropped 2 bases and J dropped 7 bases, with 21 bases sitting between them. The CDR3 DNA reads as TGTGCCACCAGCAGACGTGAGTGGGAGTTACGGGGTGAGCAGTACTTC. Protein product: CATSRREWELRGEQYF.

This clonotype has only a few counts. The V call is TRBV27, the J call TRBJ2-5, with 8 positions matching TRBD2. The CDR3 covers 15 residues. J gave up 4 bases and V 6 bases, and 10 bases lay outside the gene matches. Per the germline V gene, CDR1 is MNHEY and CDR2 is SMNVEV (reference sequence). The CDR3 nucleotides read TGTGCCAGCAGCCTTTTTCCCCGGGGGGGAGAGACCCAGTACTTC. Translating gives CASSLFPRGGETQYF.

The chain recombines TRBV5-1 with TRBJ1-2; no reliable D call. This CDR3 has 15 residues. Germline CDR1 reads SGHRS; CDR2 reads YFSETQ. Deletions cut 0 bases from V and 4 bases from J, with 13 bases between. CDR3 sequence reads: CASSLAGSPSYGYTF. The CDR3 nucleotides are TGCGCCAGCAGCTTGGCGGGTAGTCCCTCCTATGGCTACACCTTC.

V is TRBV7-3 and J is TRBJ2-2; D might be TRBD1 or TRBD2, each matching 5 bases. The CDR3 covers 16 residues. Deletions cut 5 bases from V and 2 bases from J, with 15 bases between. Germline loops: CDR1 SGHTA, CDR2 FQGTGA. The CDR3 reads CASSPRGPGNTGELFF. CDR3 nucleotides: TGTGCCAGCAGCCCCCGGGGACCCGGAAACACCGGGGAGCTGTTTTTT.

V usage is TRBV6-6 and J usage is TRBJ1-5; 8 bases align to TRBD1. V was pared by 2 bases and J by 2 bases, with 2 bases of the junction left unmatched. CDR1 and CDR2 (germline): MNHNY, SVGAGI (reference sequence). This CDR3 has 15 amino acids. In DNA, the CDR3 is TGTGCCAGCAGTTACGACAGGGGTCGCAATCAGCCCCAGCATTTT. It codes for CASSYDRGRNQPQHF.

This chain links TRBV28 with TRBJ2-5; D is undetermined. The ends were cut back, 1 base at V and 2 bases at J, with 5 bases in the middle. Germline-derived CDR1 and CDR2 are MDHEN and SYDVKM. This CDR3 is built from 13 residues. This CDR3 reads CASSLSWQETQYF. DNA for the CDR3: TGTGCCAGCAGTTTATCCTGGCAAGAGACCCAGTACTTC.

The V gene is TRBV27, the J gene TRBJ2-5; 9 bases agree with TRBD1. Near its end, the DNA agrees better with TRBJ2-7, so the J call may be wrong. The CDR3 length is 15 residues. Germline V lookup: CDR1 MNHEY, CDR2 SMNVEV (reference sequence). This CDR3 is CASSLSIGQGYEQYF. The DNA for the CDR3 is TGTGCCAGCAGTTTATCGATAGGACAGGGGTACGAGCAGTACTTC.

This clonotype was recorded only once. This chain links TRBV6-6 with TRBJ2-1; perhaps TRBD2 as D (6 bases). CDR1 and CDR2 from the germline V gene are MNHNY and SVGAGI (reference sequence). The CDR3 is 14 amino acids. Trimming cost V 7 bases and J 0 bases, with 10 bases left between them. DNA of the CDR3: TGTGCCAGCATAGGCGGGATCTCCTACAATGAGCAGTTCTTC. Protein product: CASIGGISYNEQFF.

About this clonotype: A read error is possible here, since a much larger clone lies one base away. The J gene is TRBJ2-3, the V gene TRBV5-1, with TRBD2 as a possible D gene (5 bases). Germline CDR1 is SGHRS and CDR2 is YFSETQ. Trimming took 5 bases from V and 4 from J, leaving 20 bases between them. The length of the CDR3 is 16 residues. The CDR3 loop reads CASSAYVSVSADTQYF. The CDR3 region has the DNA TGCGCCAGCAGTGCTTACGTGAGTGTTAGCGCAGATACGCAGTATTTT.

Concerning this clonotype: A much bigger clone sits one base away, suggesting this may be a read error. The rearrangement uses TRBV7-2 and TRBJ2-5, with TRBD2 matching 8 bases. The CDR3 runs to 15 residues. Germline lookup yields CDR1 SGHTA and CDR2 FQGNSA. V lost 7 bases, J lost 3 bases, and 10 bases stayed unmatched. CDR3 sequence reads: CASNFQLAEEETQYF. CDR3 coding DNA: TGTGCCAGCAACTTCCAACTAGCGGAGGAAGAGACCCAGTACTTC.

The chain links TRBV30 to TRBJ2-7; D not certain. The germline gives CDR1 GTSNPN, CDR2 SVGIG (reference sequence). This CDR3 has 11 residues. V was clipped by 1 base and J by 5 bases, with 6 bases between them. The DNA of the CDR3 is TGTGCCTGGAGTGGTTTCGACGAGCAGTACTTC. It yields the protein CAWSGFDEQYF. Drawing the rest from reference TRBV30 and TRBJ2-7, the complete variable domain is SQTIHQWPATLVQPVGSPLSLECTVEGTSNPNLYWYRQAAGRGLQLLFYSVGIGQISSEVPQNLSASRPQDRQFILSSKKLLLSDSGFYLCAWSGFDEQYFGPGTRLTVT.

The chain combines TRBV20-1 with TRBJ2-5, with 7 bases that match TRBD2. The CDR3 is 15 amino acids. Trimming removed 6 bases from V and 2 bases from J; junction bases left unmatched: 12. The germline V gene has CDR1 DFQATT and CDR2 SNEGSKA (reference sequence). In DNA, the CDR3 is TGCAGTGCCCGCAGGCCCTCTAGCGGACAAGAGACCCAGTACTTC. Its translation is CSARRPSSGQETQYF.

Note on this clonotype: The junction and the germline gene differ at one end; a read error may be behind it. The gene calls are TRBV29-1 and TRBJ2-3; D unresolved. Germline V gives CDR1 SQVTM, CDR2 ANQGSEA. The CDR3 extends over 13 amino acids. The CDR3 DNA is TGCAGCGTTCAAGAATCGGCGGCAGATACGCAGTATTTT. Amino acid sequence: CSVQESAADTQYF.

The chain employs TRBV20-1 and TRBJ1-2; D not resolved. Germline CDR1 is DFQATT and CDR2 is SNEGSKA (reference sequence). Trimming stripped 1 base from V and 7 bases from J, with 13 bases between. CDR3 size: 13 residues. The CDR3 region is CSARGTGKSGYTF. The CDR3 DNA is TGCAGTGCTAGAGGGACGGGAAAATCTGGCTACACCTTC.

V gene TRBV6-5 combines with J gene TRBJ1-1; the D is unclear. CDR1 MNHEY and CDR2 SVGAGI come from the germline V gene. The CDR3 contains 14 residues. Deletions cut 2 bases from V and 1 base from J, with 8 bases between. The CDR3 protein is CASSYGRRNTEAFF. For the CDR3, the DNA is TGTGCCAGCAGTTACGGGCGCAGGAACACTGAAGCTTTCTTT.

This chain joins TRBV5-1 and TRBJ2-1; 9 bases are shared with TRBD1. This CDR3 is built from 15 residues. The germline gives CDR1 SGHRS, CDR2 YFSETQ. The V segment lost 4 bases and the J segment 10 bases; nucleotides outside the gene matches: 12. Here the CDR3 reads CASSPRQGDYSEQFF. CDR3 sequence (DNA): TGCGCCAGCAGCCCGAGACAGGGGGACTATTCCGAGCAGTTCTTC.

V and J are TRBV5-1 and TRBJ2-1; no firm D call. This CDR3 has 12 residues. Trimming removed 4 bases at V and 13 bases at J, with 15 bases between. Germline V gene sequence: CDR1 SGHRS, CDR2 YFSETQ. CDR3 amino acids: CASSQYQETQFF. CDR3 sequence (DNA): TGCGCCAGCAGCCAATACCAAGAGACCCAGTTCTTC.

This chain uses TRBV11-2 with TRBJ2-3; possible D gene TRBD1, 5 bases. The germline V gene has CDR1 SGHAT and CDR2 FQNNGV. The CDR3 sequence is 14 residues long. V lost 8 bases and J 2 bases, leaving 14 bases between the germline ends. The CDR3 coding sequence is TGTGCCAGCGCCTCTTCGGACACCACAGATACGCAGTATTTT. Translated: CASASSDTTDTQYF.

The chain uses TRBV29-1 and TRBJ1-2; 7 positions agree with TRBD1. Germline CDR1 reads SQVTM; CDR2 reads ANQGSEA. There are 13 residues in the CDR3. V trimming: 4 bases; J trimming: 7 bases; junction bases outside the gene matches: 9. The DNA for the CDR3 is TGCAGCGTTGGACAGGGAGGGGAGGTTGGCTACACCTTC. Translated: CSVGQGGEVGYTF.

V usage is TRBV28 and J usage is TRBJ1-2; 8 bases are a match to TRBD1. The CDR3 covers 15 residues. Germline V gene data show CDR1 as MDHEN and CDR2 as SYDVKM. The V gene end was trimmed by 1 base and the J gene end by 3 bases; junction bases not matched to a gene: 4. In DNA, the CDR3 is TGTGCCAGCAGTTTATATCAGGGGGCGGACTATGGCTACACCTTC. It codes for CASSLYQGADYGYTF.

This sequence joins TRBV20-1 and TRBJ2-5, with TRBD1 matching 8 bases. The V gene's germline CDR1 is DFQATT and CDR2 SNEGSKA (reference sequence). The CDR3 is made up of 14 amino acids. After removal of 3 bases from V and 5 bases from J, the junction contained 8 bases not matched to a gene. The CDR3 protein is CSARDRDRRETQYF. The CDR3, as DNA: TGCAGTGCTAGGGACCGGGACAGGCGGGAGACCCAGTACTTC.